One and the same sample provided the 8 T cell receptor beta chains below, sequenced in a study of CD8+CD57+ T cells in acquired aplastic anemia. The study profiled TCR beta VDJ and CDR3 using genomic DNA as template. TCRdb analysed the reads with MiXCR anew, one entry per CDR3 protein. Here the sample spans fewer than 300,000 distinct CDR3 sequences, 65% to 90% being singletons. Patients picked for sequencing had shown CD8+CD57+ cell expansion detected by flow cytometry. The material sequenced was sorted CD4+, CD8+, or CD8+CD57+ T cells (not recorded which) from PBMCs. The receptors here all came from a human donor with aplastic anemia.

This clonotype was counted ten times or more. The V gene is TRBV9, the J gene TRBJ1-1; D not resolved. This CDR3 has 14 residues. The V and J ends lost 0 bases and 1 base respectively, with 7 bases between them. Per germline, CDR1 SGDLS and CDR2 YYNGEE. Here the CDR3 reads CASSVAPENTEAFF. The CDR3 DNA reads TGTGCCAGCAGCGTAGCTCCCGAGAACACTGAAGCTTTCTTT.

In the case of this clonotype: This CDR3 is missing its conserved last phenylalanine or tryptophan, likely due to a read error. The chain employs TRBV7-3 and TRBJ2-3; D is unclear. Germline V gene data show CDR1 as SGHTA and CDR2 as FQGTGA. The V gene lost 4 bases and the J gene lost 9 bases, with 11 bases spanning the gap. This CDR3 is 12 amino acids long. CDR3 sequence reads: CASSSGEDTQYL. In DNA form, the CDR3 reads TGTGCCAGCAGCTCCGGTGAGGACACGCAGTATCTT.

The V and J genes are TRBV5-4 and TRBJ2-1; TRBD2 matches 7 bases. V lost 2 bases to trimming and J lost 7 bases; unmatched junction nucleotides: 9. The CDR3 contains 15 residues. Germline assignment: CDR1 SGHNT and CDR2 YYREEE (reference sequence). The CDR3 loop is CASSFTSALGNEQFF. CDR3 DNA: TGTGCCAGCAGCTTTACTAGCGCGTTGGGGAATGAGCAGTTCTTC.

The chain uses TRBV9 and TRBJ2-3; D could derive from TRBD1 or TRBD2 (6 bases each). With 3 bases removed from V and 2 bases from J, the gap between germline ends came to 16 bases. This CDR3 region has 16 residues. Germline V gene sequence: CDR1 SGDLS, CDR2 YYNGEE. This CDR3 reads CASSALTGGATDTQYF. CDR3 nucleotide sequence: TGTGCCAGCAGCGCCTTGACAGGCGGGGCCACAGATACGCAGTATTTT.

CDR3 sequence reads: CASNKWSNTEAFF. The CDR3 nucleotides are TGTGCCAGCAACAAATGGTCAAACACTGAAGCTTTCTTT. This sequence joins TRBV7-9 and TRBJ1-1; D unclear. The CDR3 contains 13 residues. Trimming removed 7 bases from V and 2 bases from J, with 11 bases in between. Germline CDR1 SEHNR, CDR2 FQNEAQ (reference sequence).

The chain combines TRBV5-1 with TRBJ2-7; 9 positions match TRBD1. CDR3 length: 14 amino acids. The J segment lost 0 bases and the V segment lost 4 bases, leaving 2 bases of the junction unmatched. Germline assignment: CDR1 SGHRS and CDR2 YFSETQ. CDR3 sequence (DNA): TGCGCCAGCAGCACGACAGGGGGCTCCTACGAGCAGTACTTC. Its translation is CASSTTGGSYEQYF.

The rearrangement joins TRBV24-1 to TRBJ2-3; a weak D match, TRBD1 (6 bases). The CDR3 consists of 13 residues. Germline loops: CDR1 KGHDR, CDR2 SFDVKD. V gave up 9 bases and J gave up 3 bases, with 12 bases separating them. CDR3: CATGDKKTDTQYF. The CDR3 DNA reads as TGTGCCACCGGGGACAAGAAAACAGATACGCAGTATTTT.

The V call is TRBV7-8, the J call TRBJ2-1, with D perhaps TRBD2 (5 bases). The germline V gene encodes CDR1 SGHVS and CDR2 FQNEAQ. This CDR3 contains 16 residues. V lost 0 bases and J 8 bases, leaving 17 bases between the germline ends. The CDR3 DNA is TGTGCCAGCAGCTTAGCTAGAGGGCGCGATACGCATGAGCAGTTCTTC. This sequence encodes CASSLARGRDTHEQFF.